These 9 T cell receptor beta chains were sequenced from one sample in a study of shared clonotypes between healthy human individuals. Terminally differentiated effector memory CD45RA+ cells were excluded by CCR7 positive selection of CD45RO-negative cells. Clones were sequenced by immunoSEQ multiplex PCR, and TCRdb holds only the in-frame ones, with some missing. Of about 1,900,000 clones in the sample, approximately 94% were seen once. Material: naive CD8+ T cells sorted from blood. The receptors come from a man younger than 35 in good health.

V usage is TRBV5-5 and J usage is TRBJ2-7; TRBD1 aligns across 7 bases. The CDR3 sequence is 14 residues long. Unmatched junction bases numbered 4, after V lost 2 bases and J lost 2 bases. CDR1 is SGHKS, CDR2 YYEKEE, per germline (reference sequence). CDR3: CASSFRQGTYEQYF. CDR3 bases: TGTGCCAGCAGCTTCAGACAGGGCACCTACGAGCAGTACTTC.

The V gene is TRBV5-5, the J gene TRBJ1-1; a weak D match, TRBD1 (5 bases). The V gene lost 4 bases and the J gene lost 6 bases, with 10 bases spanning the gap. Germline lookup yields CDR1 SGHKS and CDR2 YYEKEE (reference sequence). The CDR3 covers 12 residues. CDR3 sequence: CASSIGVPEAFF. The DNA of the CDR3 is TGTGCCAGCAGCATAGGGGTTCCTGAAGCTTTCTTT.

The V call is TRBV30, the J call TRBJ1-4, with TRBD1 matching 7 bases. Germline assignment: CDR1 GTSNPN and CDR2 SVGIG (reference sequence). The CDR3 loop spans 12 amino acids. V was clipped by 4 bases and J by 8 bases; unmatched bases: 4. CDR3 bases: TGTGCCTGGATGGGAGGGGGCGAAAAACTGTTTTTT. Its protein product is CAWMGGGEKLFF.

This sequence joins TRBV4-3 and TRBJ2-3, with D perhaps TRBD2 (7 bases). Germline lookup yields CDR1 LGHNA and CDR2 YSLEER. The V gene lost 3 bases and the J gene lost 10 bases, with 26 bases spanning the gap. The CDR3 has 17 amino acids. This CDR3 is CASSQGGLADAAGAQYF. The CDR3 DNA follows: TGCGCCAGCAGCCAGGGGGGGCTAGCGGACGCCGCCGGGGCGCAGTATTTT.

This chain connects TRBV7-9 to TRBJ2-3; 11 bases line up with TRBD2. The germline V gene has CDR1 SEHNR and CDR2 FQNEAQ (reference sequence). The J segment lost 1 base and the V segment lost 3 bases, leaving 0 bases of the junction unmatched. This CDR3 has 15 amino acids. CDR3 nucleotide sequence: TGTGCCAGCAGCTTGACTAGCGGGGGCACAGATACGCAGTATTTT. Amino acid sequence: CASSLTSGGTDTQYF.

CDR3 protein: CASSQESLGQLGAYEQYF. CDR3 in DNA: TGCGCCAGCAGCCAAGAATCCCTGGGCCAGCTCGGGGCCTACGAGCAGTACTTC. The chain recombines TRBV4-1 with TRBJ2-7, with D possibly matching TRBD2 (5 bases). This CDR3 comprises 18 residues. Germline loops: CDR1 MGHRA, CDR2 YSYEKL. Trimming pared 0 bases from V and 2 bases from J, leaving 20 bases between.

Note on this clone: This sample includes further DNA sequences coding for the same CDR3. CDR3 coding DNA: TGTGCCAGCAGCCAAAACACTGAAGCTTTCTTT. This encodes CASSQNTEAFF. The V and J genes are TRBV7-9 and TRBJ1-1; D is uncertain. Looked up from germline, CDR1 is SEHNR and CDR2 is FQNEAQ (reference sequence). V shed 5 bases and J shed 2 bases, with 3 bases lying between them. The CDR3 covers 11 residues.

Notes on this clone: Germline is not matched at one junction end, which may reflect a read error. The J gene is TRBJ1-2, the V gene TRBV27; D possibly corresponds to TRBD1 (5 bases). The CDR3 loop spans 12 amino acids. CDR1 and CDR2 from the germline V gene are MNHEY and SMNVEV (reference sequence). The CDR3 reads CASSPTGLPPNF. For the CDR3, the DNA is TGTGCCAGCAGCCCTACAGGCTTGCCCCCCAATTTC.

Note on this clone: Different DNA sequences within this sample yield the same CDR3. V gene TRBV5-1 combines with J gene TRBJ2-7, with 8 bases that match TRBD1. V lost 4 bases, J lost 0 bases, and 6 bases stayed unmatched. Per germline, CDR1 SGHRS and CDR2 YFSETQ. This CDR3 spans 15 amino acids. CDR3 sequence (DNA): TGCGCCAGCAGCCCCAGACAGGGGAGCTCCTACGAGCAGTACTTC. This gives the protein CASSPRQGSSYEQYF.